This T cell receptor beta chain was documented in a study of blood T cell repertoires in COVID-19. Study-level information: The analysed material was cDNA or gDNA that came from T cells, B-cell-depleted T cells, or PBMCs.

Trimming took 4 bases from V and 3 from J; bases not matched to a gene: 10. This CDR3 has 16 amino acids. Germline-derived CDR1 and CDR2 are MNHEY and SVGAGI. Using immunoSEQ multiplex PCR, the repertoire was profiled, and TCRdb retains in-frame clones only, with some absent. The sample has about 190,000 clones, nearly 90% seen once. The TCR originated in a woman aged 40 to 50 who had recovered from COVID-19. This chain connects TRBV6-5 to TRBJ1-2; 8 bases line up with TRBD1. Specimen: peripheral blood. The CDR3 reads CASSFLSPGGDYGYTF. In nucleotides, the CDR3 is TGTGCCAGCAGTTTCCTTTCCCCAGGGGGCGACTATGGCTACACCTTC.